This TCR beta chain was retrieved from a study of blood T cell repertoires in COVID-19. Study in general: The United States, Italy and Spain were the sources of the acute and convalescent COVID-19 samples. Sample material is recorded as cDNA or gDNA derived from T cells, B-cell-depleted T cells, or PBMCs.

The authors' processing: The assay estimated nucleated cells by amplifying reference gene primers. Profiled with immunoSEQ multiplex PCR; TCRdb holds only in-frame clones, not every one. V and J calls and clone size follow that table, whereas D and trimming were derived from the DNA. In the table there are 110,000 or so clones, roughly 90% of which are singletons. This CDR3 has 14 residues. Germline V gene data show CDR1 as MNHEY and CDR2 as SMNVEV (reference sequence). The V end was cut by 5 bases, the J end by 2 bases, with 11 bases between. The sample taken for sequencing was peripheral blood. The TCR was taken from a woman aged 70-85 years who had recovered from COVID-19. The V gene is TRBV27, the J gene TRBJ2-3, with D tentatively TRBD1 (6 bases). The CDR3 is CASSQGGVTDTQYF. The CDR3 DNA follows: TGTGCCAGCAGTCAAGGGGGAGTCACAGATACGCAGTATTTT.